This is a list of T cell receptor beta chains from one sample in a study of T cell repertoires in ileal Crohn's disease. The data were produced by immunoSEQ multiplex PCR, yet TCRdb's version contains in-frame clones alone and is incomplete. The sample holds about 16,000 clones, 92% seen once. The specimen was ileal tissue. The receptors originated from an adult with Crohn's disease. The CDR3 runs from the conserved cysteine through the conserved F or W. D genes are given only for firm matches.

j_call v_call d_call cdr3_nt cdr3_aa
TRBJ2-3 TRBV5-1 TRBD2 TGCGCCAGCAACCCAGCGGGGGGCACAGATACGCAGTATTTT CASNPAGGTDTQYF
TRBJ2-7 TRBV28 . TGTGCCAGCAGTTTAACGGGGGCCTACGAGCAGTACTTC CASSLTGAYEQYF
TRBJ1-4 TRBV6-1 . TGTGCCAGCAGTGAAGGCACGGAAGGGCTTAAGGAAAAACTGTTTTTT CASSEGTEGLKEKLFF
TRBJ1-4 TRBV5-1 . TGCGCCAGCAGCCAAGGGTCGAGTGGTGAAAAACTGTTTTTT CASSQGSSGEKLFF
TRBJ2-5 TRBV5-4 TRBD2 TGTGCCAGCAGCTTGATTCTAGCGGGGAAGGGATTCGGGGAGACCCAGTACTTC CASSLILAGKGFGETQYF
TRBJ1-5 TRBV6-1 TRBD1 TGTGCCAGCAGCGAAGAGGACAGGAGATATCAGCCCCAGCATTTT CASSEEDRRYQPQHF
TRBJ1-2 TRBV7-2 . TGTGCCAGCAGCTTAGGCCTCTATGGCTACACCTTC CASSLGLYGYTF
TRBJ2-5 TRBV5-6 . TGTGCCAGCAGCTACTCCAGGAGGGGGGAGACCCAGTACTTC CASSYSRRGETQYF
TRBJ2-7 TRBV6-6 . TGTGCCAGCAGCCCCAGGGGACTCCTCGGCGACGAGCAGTACTTC CASSPRGLLGDEQYF
TRBJ1-3 TRBV5-3 TRBD1 TGTGCCAGAAGCCTGACGGACAGGGGTTCCTCTGGAAACACCATATATTTT CARSLTDRGSSGNTIYF
TRBJ2-7 TRBV10-1 . TGCGCCACTAACTCCTACTACTCCTACGAGCAGTACTTC CATNSYYSYEQYF
TRBJ1-2 TRBV7-2 . TGTGCCAGCAGCTTAGAGGTCATAACCTATGGCTACACCTTC CASSLEVITYGYTF